This TCR beta chain originates from a study of T-cell reconstitution after alpha-beta-depleted transplantation in children. It was with unique molecular identifiers that the TCRbeta library was prepared. TCRdb used MiXCR to reprocess the PCR reads, holding one entry per CDR3 protein. The profile shows about 420,000 distinct CDR3 sequences, approximately 10% of them singletons. This CDR3 has 15 amino acids. Germline CDR1 is ENHRY and CDR2 is SYGVKD. Trimming removed 2 bases from V and 1 base from J, with 11 bases in between. The sequences come from PBMCs from the stem cell graft donor, collected from the stem cell graft. The source is a human donor who donated a stem cell graft to a child with acute myeloid leukemia. V and J are TRBV10-3 and TRBJ2-5, with D perhaps TRBD1 (5 bases). The CDR3 here is CAISEGPGIQETQYF. The CDR3 region has the DNA TGTGCCATCAGTGAGGGACCAGGGATCCAAGAGACCCAGTACTTC.